These 5 T cell receptor beta chains share one sample of origin, sequenced in a study of response to subunit inactivated influenza vaccine. TCRdb itself ran the RT-PCR reads through MiXCR, one entry per CDR3 protein. The sample has about 190,000 distinct CDR3 sequences, 13% to 15% seen once. Sample: CD8+ T cells sorted from PBMCs, taken about 5 days after vaccination. The source is a man aged 50 or older who received an inactivated influenza vaccine.

This clonotype was counted once. This chain uses TRBV4-2 with TRBJ2-5; TRBD2 might be the D (5 bases). The germline V gene has CDR1 LGHNA and CDR2 YNFKEQ. The CDR3 runs 14 residues. Between the trimmed V and J ends, which lost 4 bases and 5 bases, there was a span of 14 bases. The CDR3 is CASSPGISLETQYF. The DNA of the CDR3 is TGTGCCAGCAGCCCCGGGATCTCCCTCGAGACCCAGTACTTC.

This clonotype was seen a single time. The J gene is TRBJ2-5, the V gene TRBV5-1, with D uncertain. The CDR3 is 13 residues long. CDR1 and CDR2 from the germline V gene are SGHRS and YFSETQ. V was pared by 0 bases and J by 6 bases, with 9 bases between. In nucleotides, the CDR3 is TGCGCCAGCAGCTTGGCCATTTTACAGACCCAGTACTTC. Translation gives CASSLAILQTQYF.

This clonotype showed up just a few times. CDR3 nucleotide sequence: TGTGCCAGCAGCCCAGGGACAGCCACCTACGAGCAGTACTTC. It specifies CASSPGTATYEQYF. The chain employs TRBV7-9 and TRBJ2-7, with 7 bases that match TRBD1. J gave up 2 bases and V 5 bases, and 6 bases lay outside the gene matches. Germline V gives CDR1 SEHNR, CDR2 FQNEAQ (reference sequence). The CDR3 is made up of 14 amino acids. Full variable domain (remainder filled in from reference TRBV7-9 and TRBJ2-7): DTGVSQNPRHKITKRGQNVTFRCDPISEHNRLYWYRQTLGQGPEFLTYFQNEAQLEKSRLLSDRFSAERPKGSFSTLEIQRTEQGDSAMYLCASSPGTATYEQYFGPGTRLTVT.

This clonotype was detected a few times. The V and J genes are TRBV12-3 or TRBV12-4 and TRBJ2-1, with 8 bases aligning to TRBD2. The CDR3 consists of 15 residues. The ends lost 2 bases at V and 4 bases at J; junction bases unmatched: 4. In DNA, the CDR3 is TGTGCCAGCAGTTTACTAGCGGGCGAATACAATGAGCAGTTCTTC. Its translation: CASSLLAGEYNEQFF.

This clonotype was seen repeatedly, ten times or more. The chain has TRBV28 and TRBJ2-1; D gene unclear. With 2 bases removed from V and 1 base from J, the gap between germline ends came to 12 bases. Germline V gives CDR1 MDHEN, CDR2 SYDVKM. The length of the CDR3 is 16 residues. The CDR3 coding sequence is TGTGCCAGCAGTTTAGGAATTTCCTTATCCTACAATGAGCAGTTCTTC. Translation gives CASSLGISLSYNEQFF.